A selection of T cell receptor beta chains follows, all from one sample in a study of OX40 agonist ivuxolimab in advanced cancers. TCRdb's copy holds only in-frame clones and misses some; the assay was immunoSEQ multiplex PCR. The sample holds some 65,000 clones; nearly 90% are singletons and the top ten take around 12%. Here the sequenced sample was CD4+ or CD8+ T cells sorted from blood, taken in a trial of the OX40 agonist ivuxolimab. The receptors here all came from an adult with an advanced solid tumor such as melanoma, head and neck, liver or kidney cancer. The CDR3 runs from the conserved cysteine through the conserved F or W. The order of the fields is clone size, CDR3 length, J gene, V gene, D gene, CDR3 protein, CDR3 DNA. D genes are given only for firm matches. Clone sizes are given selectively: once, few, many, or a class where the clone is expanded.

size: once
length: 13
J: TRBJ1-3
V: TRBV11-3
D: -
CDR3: CASSLNSGNTIYF
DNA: TGTGCCAGCAGCTTGAACTCTGGAAACACCATATATTTT

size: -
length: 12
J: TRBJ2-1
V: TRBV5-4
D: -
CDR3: CASSLDRNEQFF
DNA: TGTGCCAGCAGCTTGGATAGGAATGAGCAGTTCTTC

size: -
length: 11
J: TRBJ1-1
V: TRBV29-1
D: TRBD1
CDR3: CSVNRQGEAFF
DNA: TGCAGCGTTAACCGACAGGGCGAAGCTTTCTTT

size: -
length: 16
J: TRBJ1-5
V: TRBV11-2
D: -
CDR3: CASSLVQAVGNQPQHF
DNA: TGTGCCAGCAGCTTAGTACAAGCGGTTGGGAATCAGCCCCAGCATTTT

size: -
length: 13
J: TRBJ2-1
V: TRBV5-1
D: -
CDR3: CASSLDGYNEQFF
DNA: TGCGCCAGCAGCTTGGATGGCTACAATGAGCAGTTCTTC

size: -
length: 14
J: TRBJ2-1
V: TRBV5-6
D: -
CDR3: CASTPSAGYNEQFF
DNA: TGTGCCAGCACCCCTAGCGCCGGATACAATGAGCAGTTCTTC

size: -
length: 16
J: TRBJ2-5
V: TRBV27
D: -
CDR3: CASSLSPYLVQETQYF
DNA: TGTGCCAGCAGTTTATCCCCTTATTTGGTCCAAGAGACCCAGTACTTC

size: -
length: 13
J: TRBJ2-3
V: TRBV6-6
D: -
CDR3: CASSPYYTDTQYF
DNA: TGTGCCAGCAGCCCCTATTACACAGATACGCAGTATTTT

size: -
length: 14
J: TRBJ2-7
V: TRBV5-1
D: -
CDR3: CASSSPGAHYEQYF
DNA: TGCGCCAGCAGCTCGCCCGGGGCCCACTACGAGCAGTACTTC

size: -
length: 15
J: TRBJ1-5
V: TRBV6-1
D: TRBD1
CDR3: CASSKDRGWDQPQHF
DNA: TGTGCCAGCAGTAAGGACAGGGGTTGGGACCAGCCCCAGCATTTT

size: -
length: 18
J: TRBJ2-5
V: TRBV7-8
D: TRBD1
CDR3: CASSPRPPADRVEETQYF
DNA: TGTGCCAGCAGCCCCCGACCCCCAGCCGACAGGGTGGAAGAGACCCAGTACTTC

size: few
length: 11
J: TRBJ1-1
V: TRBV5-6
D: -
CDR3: CASSLGFEAFF
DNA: TGTGCCAGCAGCTTAGGCTTTGAAGCTTTCTTT

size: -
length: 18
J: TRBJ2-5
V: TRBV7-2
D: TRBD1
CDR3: CASSLSPPGQGYQETQYF
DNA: TGTGCCAGCAGCTTATCCCCTCCGGGACAGGGGTACCAAGAGACCCAGTACTTC

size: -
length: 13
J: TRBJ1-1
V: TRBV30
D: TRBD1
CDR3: CAWGQGRNTEAFF
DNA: TGTGCCTGGGGACAGGGGAGGAACACTGAAGCTTTCTTT

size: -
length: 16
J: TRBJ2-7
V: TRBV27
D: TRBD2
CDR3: CASSASGTSGYYEQYF
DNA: TGTGCCAGCAGTGCATCCGGGACTAGCGGATACTACGAGCAGTACTTC

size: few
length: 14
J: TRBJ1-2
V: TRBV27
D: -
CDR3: CASSLVLGGYGYTF
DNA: TGTGCCAGCAGTTTAGTTTTAGGGGGCTATGGCTACACCTTC

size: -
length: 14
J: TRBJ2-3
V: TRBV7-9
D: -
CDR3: CASSLEGYTDTQYF
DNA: TGTGCCAGCAGCTTAGAGGGCTACACAGATACGCAGTATTTT

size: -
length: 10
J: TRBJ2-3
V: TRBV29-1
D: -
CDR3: CSVTTDTQYF
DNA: TGCAGCGTTACCACAGATACGCAGTATTTT

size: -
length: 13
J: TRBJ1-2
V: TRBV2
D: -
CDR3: CAAAQGYDYGYTF
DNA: TGTGCCGCGGCGCAGGGATATGACTATGGCTACACCTTC

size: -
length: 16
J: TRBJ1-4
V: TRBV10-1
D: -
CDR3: CASSEDRSRHNEKLFF
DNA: TGCGCCAGCAGCGAAGACAGGTCCCGTCATAATGAAAAACTGTTTTTT

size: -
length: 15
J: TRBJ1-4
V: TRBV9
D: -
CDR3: CASSAGGVSDEKLFF
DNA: TGTGCCAGCAGCGCTGGGGGGGTATCGGATGAAAAACTGTTTTTT

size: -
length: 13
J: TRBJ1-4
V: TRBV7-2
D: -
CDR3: CASRRVGNEKLFF
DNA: TGTGCCAGCAGGCGCGTAGGGAATGAAAAACTGTTTTTT

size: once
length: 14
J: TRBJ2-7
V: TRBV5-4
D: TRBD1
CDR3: CASSRQGGRYEQYF
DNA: TGTGCCAGCAGCAGACAGGGGGGTCGGTACGAGCAGTACTTC

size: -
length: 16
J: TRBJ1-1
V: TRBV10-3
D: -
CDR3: CAISEVQPQRDTEAFF
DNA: TGTGCCATCAGTGAGGTACAGCCACAACGGGACACTGAAGCTTTCTTT

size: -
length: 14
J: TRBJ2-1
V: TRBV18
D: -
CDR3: CASSDRAGTNEQFF
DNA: TGTGCCAGCTCAGATCGAGCGGGCACCAATGAGCAGTTCTTC

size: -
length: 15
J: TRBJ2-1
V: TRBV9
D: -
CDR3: CASSVGGFAYNEQFF
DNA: TGTGCCAGCAGCGTAGGGGGGTTTGCCTACAATGAGCAGTTCTTC

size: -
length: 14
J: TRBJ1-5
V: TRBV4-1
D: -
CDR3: CASSHDNTNQPQHF
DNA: TGCGCCAGCAGCCACGATAATACCAATCAGCCCCAGCATTTT

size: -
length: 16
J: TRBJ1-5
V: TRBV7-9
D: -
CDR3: CASSKDPFMSNQPQHF
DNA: TGTGCCAGCAGCAAGGACCCCTTCATGAGCAATCAGCCCCAGCATTTT

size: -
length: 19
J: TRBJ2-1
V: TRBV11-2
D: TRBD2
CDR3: CASSLDGLAGGSSYNEQFF
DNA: TGTGCCAGCAGCTTAGATGGGCTAGCGGGAGGGAGCTCCTACAATGAGCAGTTCTTC

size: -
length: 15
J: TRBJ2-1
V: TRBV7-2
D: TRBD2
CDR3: CASTYGLAVSNEQFF
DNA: TGTGCCAGCACCTACGGACTAGCGGTGTCCAATGAGCAGTTCTTC

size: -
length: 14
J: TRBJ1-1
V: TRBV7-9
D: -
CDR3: CASSLERGGSEAFF
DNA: TGTGCCAGCAGCTTAGAAAGAGGGGGGTCTGAAGCTTTCTTT